This TCR beta chain stems from a study of OX40 agonist ivuxolimab in advanced cancers. Assay: immunoSEQ multiplex PCR; the TCRdb copy retains only in-frame clones and omits some. The table lists about 46,000 clones, around 89% of them singletons. The CDR3 extends over 16 amino acids. Looked up from germline, CDR1 is MNHEY and CDR2 is SMNVEV (reference sequence). Trimming stripped 5 bases from V and 0 bases from J, with 17 bases between. The gene calls are TRBV27 and TRBJ2-7; no definite D call. Sequencing used CD4+ or CD8+ T cells sorted from blood, obtained in a trial of the OX40 agonist ivuxolimab. The origin of this receptor is an adult with an advanced solid tumor such as melanoma, head and neck, liver or kidney cancer. CDR3 bases: TGTGCCAGCAGTCGCACGCCCCAGATGTTCTCCTACGAGCAGTACTTC. This translates into CASSRTPQMFSYEQYF.